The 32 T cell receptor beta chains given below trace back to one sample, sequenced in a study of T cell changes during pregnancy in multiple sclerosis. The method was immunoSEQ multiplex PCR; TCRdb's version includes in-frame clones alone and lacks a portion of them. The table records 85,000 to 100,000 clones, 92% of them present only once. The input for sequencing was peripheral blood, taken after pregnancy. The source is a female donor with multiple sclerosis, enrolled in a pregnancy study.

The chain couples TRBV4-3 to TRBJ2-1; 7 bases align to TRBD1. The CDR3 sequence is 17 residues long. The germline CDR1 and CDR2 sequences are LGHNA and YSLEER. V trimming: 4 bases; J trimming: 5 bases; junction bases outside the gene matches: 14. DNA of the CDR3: TGCGCCAGCAGCCCATCAGGGCACCCTGGGACAGACAATGAGCAGTTCTTC. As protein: CASSPSGHPGTDNEQFF.

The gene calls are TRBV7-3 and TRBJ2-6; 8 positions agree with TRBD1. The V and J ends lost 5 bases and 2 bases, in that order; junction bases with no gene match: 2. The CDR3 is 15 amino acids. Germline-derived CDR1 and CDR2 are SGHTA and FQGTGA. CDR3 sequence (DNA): TGTGCCAGCAGCGCAGGGGGCGCTGGGGCCAACGTCCTGACTTTC. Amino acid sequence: CASSAGGAGANVLTF.

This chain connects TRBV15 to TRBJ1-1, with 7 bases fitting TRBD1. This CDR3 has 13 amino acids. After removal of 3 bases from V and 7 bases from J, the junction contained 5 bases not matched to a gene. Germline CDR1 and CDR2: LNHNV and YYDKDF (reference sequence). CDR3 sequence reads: CATSRGQISEAFF. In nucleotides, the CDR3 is TGTGCCACCAGCAGGGGACAGATCAGTGAAGCTTTCTTT.

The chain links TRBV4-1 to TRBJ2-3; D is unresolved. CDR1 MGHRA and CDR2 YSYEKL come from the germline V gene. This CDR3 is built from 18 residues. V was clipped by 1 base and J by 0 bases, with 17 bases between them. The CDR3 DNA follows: TGCGCCAGCAGCCAAGGTGGCATTTTCTCCCATAGCACAGATACGCAGTATTTT. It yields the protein CASSQGGIFSHSTDTQYF.

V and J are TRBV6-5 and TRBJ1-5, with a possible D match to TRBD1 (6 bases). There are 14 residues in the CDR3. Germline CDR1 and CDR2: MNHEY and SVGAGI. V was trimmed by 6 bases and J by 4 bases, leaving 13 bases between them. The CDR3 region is CASSPQDRNQPQHF. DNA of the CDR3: TGTGCCAGCAGCCCACAGGACAGAAATCAGCCCCAGCATTTT.

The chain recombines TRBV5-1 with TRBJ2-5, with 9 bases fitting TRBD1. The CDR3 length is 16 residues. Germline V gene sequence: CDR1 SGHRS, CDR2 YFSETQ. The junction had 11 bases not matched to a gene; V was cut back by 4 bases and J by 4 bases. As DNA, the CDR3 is TGCGCCAGCAGCAAAGCGCCCGGGACAGGGAGAGAGACCCAGTACTTC. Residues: CASSKAPGTGRETQYF.

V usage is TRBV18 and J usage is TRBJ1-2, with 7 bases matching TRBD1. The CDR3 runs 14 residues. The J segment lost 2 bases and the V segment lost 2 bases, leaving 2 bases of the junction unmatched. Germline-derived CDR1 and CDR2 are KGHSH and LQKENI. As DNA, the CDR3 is TGTGCCAGCTCACCAGGGACAGTCAACTATGGCTACACCTTC. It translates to CASSPGTVNYGYTF.

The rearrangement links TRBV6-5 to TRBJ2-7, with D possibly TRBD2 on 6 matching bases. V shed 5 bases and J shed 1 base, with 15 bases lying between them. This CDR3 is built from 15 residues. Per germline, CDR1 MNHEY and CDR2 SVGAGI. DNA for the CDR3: TGTGCCAGCAGTACCCTACGGGGAGGATCCTACGAGCAGTACTTC. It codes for CASSTLRGGSYEQYF.

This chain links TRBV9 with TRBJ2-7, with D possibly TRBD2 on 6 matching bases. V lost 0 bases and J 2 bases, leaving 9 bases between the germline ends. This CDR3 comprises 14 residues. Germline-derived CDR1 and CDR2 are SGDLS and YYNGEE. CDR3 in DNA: TGTGCCAGCAGCGTAGGCGGGACCCCCTACGAGCAGTACTTC. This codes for CASSVGGTPYEQYF. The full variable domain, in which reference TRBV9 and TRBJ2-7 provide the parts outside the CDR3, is DSGVTQTPKHLITATGQRVTLRCSPRSGDLSVYWYQQSLDQGLQFLIQYYNGEERAKGNILERFSAQQFPDLHSELNLSSLELGDSALYFCASSVGGTPYEQYFGPGTRLTVT.

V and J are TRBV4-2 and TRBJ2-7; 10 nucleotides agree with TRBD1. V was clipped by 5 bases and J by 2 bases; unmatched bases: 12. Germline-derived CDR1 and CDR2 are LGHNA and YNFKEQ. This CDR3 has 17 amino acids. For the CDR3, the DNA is TGTGCCAGCAGCAAAGTCCCGACAGGGGGCATCGCCTACGAGCAGTACTTC. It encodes CASSKVPTGGIAYEQYF.

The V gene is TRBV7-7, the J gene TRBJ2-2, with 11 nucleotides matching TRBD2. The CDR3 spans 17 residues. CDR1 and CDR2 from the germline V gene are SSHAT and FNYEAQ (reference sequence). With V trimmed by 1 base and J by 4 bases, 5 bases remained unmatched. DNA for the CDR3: TGTGCCAGCAGCTTAGAAGGGACTAGCGGCCGCACCGGGGAGCTGTTTTTT. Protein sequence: CASSLEGTSGRTGELFF.

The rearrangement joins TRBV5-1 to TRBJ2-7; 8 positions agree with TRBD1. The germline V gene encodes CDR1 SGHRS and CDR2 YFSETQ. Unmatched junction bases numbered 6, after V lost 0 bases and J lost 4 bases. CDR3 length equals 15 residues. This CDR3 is CASSLDVGTGYEQYF. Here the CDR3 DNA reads TGCGCCAGCAGCTTGGATGTGGGGACAGGTTACGAGCAGTACTTC.

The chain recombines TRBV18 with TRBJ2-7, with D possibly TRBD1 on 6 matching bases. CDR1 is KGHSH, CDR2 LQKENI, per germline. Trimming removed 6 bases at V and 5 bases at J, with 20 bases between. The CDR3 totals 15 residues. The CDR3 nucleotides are TGTGCCAGCTCCAGAGCTCCACAGGGTCCCCACGAGCAGTACTTC. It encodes CASSRAPQGPHEQYF.

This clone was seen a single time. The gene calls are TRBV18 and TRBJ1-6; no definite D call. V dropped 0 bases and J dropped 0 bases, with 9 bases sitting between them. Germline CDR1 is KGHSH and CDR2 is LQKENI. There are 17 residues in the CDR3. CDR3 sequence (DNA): TGTGCCAGCTCACCACCGGCGGCGAGCTCCTATAATTCACCCCTCCACTTT. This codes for CASSPPAASSYNSPLHF. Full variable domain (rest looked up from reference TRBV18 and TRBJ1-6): NAGVMQNPRHLVRRRGQEARLRCSPMKGHSHVYWYRQLPEEGLKFMVYLQKENIIDESGMPKERFSAEFPKEGPSILRIQQVVRGDSAAYFCASSPPAASSYNSPLHFGNGTRLTVT.

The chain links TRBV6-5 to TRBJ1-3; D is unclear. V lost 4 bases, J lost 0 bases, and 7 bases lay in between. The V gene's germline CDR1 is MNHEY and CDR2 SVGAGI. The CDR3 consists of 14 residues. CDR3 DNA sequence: TGTGCCAGCAGTTCCGCCAGCTCTGGAAACACCATATATTTT. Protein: CASSSASSGNTIYF.

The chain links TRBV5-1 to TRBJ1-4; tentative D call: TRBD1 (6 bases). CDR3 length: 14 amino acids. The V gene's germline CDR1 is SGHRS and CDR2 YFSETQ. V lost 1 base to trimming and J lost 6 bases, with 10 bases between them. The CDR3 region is CASSLSGVDEKLFF. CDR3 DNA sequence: TGCGCCAGCAGCTTGTCAGGGGTAGATGAAAAACTGTTTTTT.

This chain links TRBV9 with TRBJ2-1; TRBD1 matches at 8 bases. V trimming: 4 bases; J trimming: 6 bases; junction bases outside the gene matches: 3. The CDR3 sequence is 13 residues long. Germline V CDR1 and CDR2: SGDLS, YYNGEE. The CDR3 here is CASSIGTGNEQFF. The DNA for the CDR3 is TGTGCCAGCAGCATAGGGACAGGCAATGAGCAGTTCTTC.

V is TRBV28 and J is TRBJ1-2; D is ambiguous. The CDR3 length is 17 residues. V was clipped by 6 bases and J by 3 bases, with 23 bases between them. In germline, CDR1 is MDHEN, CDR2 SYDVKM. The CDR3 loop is CASSSGKPTWRDYGYTF. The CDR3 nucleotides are TGTGCCAGCAGCTCCGGGAAACCTACCTGGAGGGACTATGGCTACACCTTC.

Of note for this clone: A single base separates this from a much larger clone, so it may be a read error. The CDR3 DNA follows: TGTGCCAGCAGTTCACAGGGGGACACTGAAGCTTTCTTT. Amino acid sequence: CASSSQGDTEAFF. The genes are TRBV7-3 and TRBJ1-1; 8 nucleotides align to TRBD1. With 6 bases clipped from V and 3 bases from J, the junction kept 3 bases outside the gene matches. Germline V CDR1 and CDR2: SGHTA, FQGTGA. The CDR3 is 13 residues long.

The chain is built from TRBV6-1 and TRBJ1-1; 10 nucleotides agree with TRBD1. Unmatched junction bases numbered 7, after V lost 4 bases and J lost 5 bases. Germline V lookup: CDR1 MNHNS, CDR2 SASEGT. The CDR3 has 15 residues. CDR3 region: CASSVRDRGRTEAFF. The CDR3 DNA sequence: TGTGCCAGCAGTGTTCGGGACAGGGGAAGGACTGAAGCTTTCTTT.

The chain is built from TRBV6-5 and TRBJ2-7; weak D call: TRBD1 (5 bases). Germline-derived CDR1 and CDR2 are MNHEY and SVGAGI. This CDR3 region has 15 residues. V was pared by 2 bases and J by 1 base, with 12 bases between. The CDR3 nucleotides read TGTGCCAGCAGTTACCAGTACAGGTCTTCCTACGAGCAGTACTTC. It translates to CASSYQYRSSYEQYF.

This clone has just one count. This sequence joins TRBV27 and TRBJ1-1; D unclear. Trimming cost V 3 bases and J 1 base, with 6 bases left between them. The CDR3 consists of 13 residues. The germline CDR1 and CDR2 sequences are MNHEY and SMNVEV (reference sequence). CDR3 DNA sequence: TGTGCCAGCAGTTTCAACGGGAACACTGAAGCTTTCTTT. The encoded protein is CASSFNGNTEAFF.

The CDR3 spells CAWSESGFGDNYGYTF. CDR3 sequence (DNA): TGTGCCTGGTCCGAGTCAGGGTTTGGTGATAACTATGGCTACACCTTC. J is TRBJ1-2 and V is TRBV30; D may be TRBD1 (5 bases). The CDR3 runs to 16 residues. The ends were cut back, 5 bases at V and 1 base at J, with 20 bases in the middle. Germline V gene data show CDR1 as GTSNPN and CDR2 as SVGIG (reference sequence).

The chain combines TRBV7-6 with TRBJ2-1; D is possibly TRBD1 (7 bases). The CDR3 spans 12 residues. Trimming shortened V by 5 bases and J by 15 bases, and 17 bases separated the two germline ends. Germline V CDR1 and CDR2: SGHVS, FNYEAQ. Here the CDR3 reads CASSLGGTVAFF. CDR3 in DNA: TGTGCCAGCAGCCTAGGGGGGACAGTGGCGTTCTTC.

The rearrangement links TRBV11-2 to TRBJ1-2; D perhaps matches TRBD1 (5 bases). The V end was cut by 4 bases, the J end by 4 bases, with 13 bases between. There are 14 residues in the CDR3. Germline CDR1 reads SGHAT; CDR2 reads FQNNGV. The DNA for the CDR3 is TGTGCCAGCAGCTCTCTCGACAGACCCTATGGCTACACCTTC. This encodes CASSSLDRPYGYTF.

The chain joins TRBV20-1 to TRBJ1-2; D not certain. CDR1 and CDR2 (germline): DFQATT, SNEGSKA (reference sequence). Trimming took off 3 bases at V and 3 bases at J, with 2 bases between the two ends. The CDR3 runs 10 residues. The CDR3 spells CSASYYGYTF. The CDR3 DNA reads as TGCAGTGCTAGCTACTATGGCTACACCTTC.

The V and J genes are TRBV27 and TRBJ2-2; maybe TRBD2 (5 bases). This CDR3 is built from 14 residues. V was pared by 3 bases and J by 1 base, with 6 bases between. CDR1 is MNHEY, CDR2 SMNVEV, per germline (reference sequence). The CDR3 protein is CASSLSGNTGELFF. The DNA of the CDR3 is TGTGCCAGCAGTTTGAGCGGGAACACCGGGGAGCTGTTTTTT.

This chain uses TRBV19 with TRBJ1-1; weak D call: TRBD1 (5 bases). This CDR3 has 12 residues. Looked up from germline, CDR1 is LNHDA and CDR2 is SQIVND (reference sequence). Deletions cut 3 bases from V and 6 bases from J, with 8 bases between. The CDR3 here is CASSIGGPEAFF. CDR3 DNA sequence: TGTGCCAGTAGTATCGGGGGTCCTGAAGCTTTCTTT.

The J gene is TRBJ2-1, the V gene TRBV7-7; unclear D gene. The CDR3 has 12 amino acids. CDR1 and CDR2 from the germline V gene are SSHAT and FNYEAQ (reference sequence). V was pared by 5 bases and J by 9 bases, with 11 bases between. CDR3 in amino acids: CASSPPGGEQFF. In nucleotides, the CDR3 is TGTGCCAGCAGCCCCCCGGGTGGTGAGCAGTTCTTC.

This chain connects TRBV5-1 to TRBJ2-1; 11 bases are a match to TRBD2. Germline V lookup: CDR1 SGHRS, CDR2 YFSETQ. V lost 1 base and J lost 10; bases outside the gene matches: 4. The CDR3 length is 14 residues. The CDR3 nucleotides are TGCGCCAGCAGCTTGACCCTAGCGGGAGGAGAGCAGTTCTTC. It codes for CASSLTLAGGEQFF.

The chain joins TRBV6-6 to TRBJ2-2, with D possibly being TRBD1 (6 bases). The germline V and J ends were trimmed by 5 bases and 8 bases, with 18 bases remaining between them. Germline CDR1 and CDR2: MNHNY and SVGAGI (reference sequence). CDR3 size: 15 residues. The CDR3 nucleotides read TGTGCCAGCAGTGGACAGAGGTCCCCATGGGGGGAGCTGTTTTTT. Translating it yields CASSGQRSPWGELFF.

The CDR3, as DNA: TGTGCCAGCAGCCAAGAGGATCAGGGCGGGAGGACTTATGAGCAGTTCTTC. Translated, it gives CASSQEDQGGRTYEQFF. The gene calls are TRBV4-2 and TRBJ2-1; 8 nucleotides match TRBD2. The trim removed 0 bases at V and 8 bases at J, leaving 12 bases unmatched. The CDR3 has 17 amino acids. The V gene's germline CDR1 is LGHNA and CDR2 YNFKEQ.